This T cell receptor beta chain stems from a study of blood T cell repertoires in COVID-19. Method: immunoSEQ multiplex PCR; TCRdb's copy keeps in-frame clones and lacks some. The sample lists under 250,000 clones, approximately 86% occurring once. Per germline, CDR1 LGHDT and CDR2 YNNKEL (reference sequence). This CDR3 has 14 residues. Trimming took 3 bases from V and 6 from J, leaving 14 bases between them. Sequencing was performed on peripheral blood. This TCR derives from a woman in her sixties who had recovered from COVID-19. The V and J genes are TRBV3-1 (or the pseudogene TRBV3-2) and TRBJ1-1; no firm D call. This CDR3 is CASSHGGLGPEAFF. CDR3 DNA: TGTGCCAGCAGCCACGGAGGCCTGGGCCCTGAAGCTTTCTTT.